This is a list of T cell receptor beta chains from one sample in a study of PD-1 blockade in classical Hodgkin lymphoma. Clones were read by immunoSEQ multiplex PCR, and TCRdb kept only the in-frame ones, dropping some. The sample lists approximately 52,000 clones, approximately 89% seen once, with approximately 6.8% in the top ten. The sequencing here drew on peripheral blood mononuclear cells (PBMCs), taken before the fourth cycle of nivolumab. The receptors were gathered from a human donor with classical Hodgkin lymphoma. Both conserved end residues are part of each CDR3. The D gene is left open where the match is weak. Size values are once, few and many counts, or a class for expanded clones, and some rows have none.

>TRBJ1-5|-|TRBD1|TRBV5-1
CASSLDGQGQPQHF
TGCGCCAGCAGCTTGGACGGACAGGGTCAGCCCCAGCATTTT
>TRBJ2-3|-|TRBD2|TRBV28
CASSQLAGGPTSQYF
TGTGCCAGCAGTCAACTAGCGGGGGGGCCAACGTCGCAGTATTTT
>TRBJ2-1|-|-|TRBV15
CATSRDLTIEQFF
TGTGCCACCAGCAGAGACCTCACTATTGAGCAGTTCTTC
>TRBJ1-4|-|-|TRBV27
CAFRGIEEKLFF
TGTGCCTTCAGGGGAATTGAGGAAAAACTGTTTTTT
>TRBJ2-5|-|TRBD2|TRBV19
CASSIGASGSGETQYF
TGTGCCAGTAGTATAGGTGCTAGCGGGAGCGGGGAGACCCAGTACTTC
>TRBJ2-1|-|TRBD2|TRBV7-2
CASSSLAGGYNEQFF
TGTGCCAGCAGCTCCTTGGCGGGGGGGTACAATGAGCAGTTCTTC
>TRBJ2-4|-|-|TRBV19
CASSFLAKNIQYF
TGTGCCAGTAGTTTTCTAGCCAAAAACATTCAGTACTTC
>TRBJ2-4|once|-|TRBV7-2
CASSQGTEKNIQYF
TGTGCCAGCAGCCAAGGGACTGAAAAAAACATTCAGTACTTC
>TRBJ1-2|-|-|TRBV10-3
CAISVRGSANYGYTF
TGTGCCATCAGTGTTCGTGGAAGCGCTAACTATGGCTACACCTTC
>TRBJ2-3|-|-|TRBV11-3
CASSLQPSHADTQYF
TGTGCCAGCAGCTTACAACCCTCCCATGCAGATACGCAGTATTTT
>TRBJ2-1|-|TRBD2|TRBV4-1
CASRLAGMGTEQFF
TGCGCCAGCAGACTAGCGGGGATGGGAACTGAGCAGTTCTTC
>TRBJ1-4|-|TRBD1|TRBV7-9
CASSLIEDRAGEKLFF
TGTGCCAGCAGCTTAATAGAGGACAGGGCCGGTGAAAAACTGTTTTTT